Listed here are 5 T cell receptor beta chains from one sample, sequenced in a study of lung T cells in sarcoidosis with Löfgren's syndrome. TCRdb re-called the reads with MiXCR, one entry per CDR3 protein. There are fewer than 80,000 distinct CDR3 sequences in the sample; 21% occur only once, and around 2.3% lies in the top ten. The sequencing sample was made of CD4+ T cells from PBMCs. The receptors were gathered from a human donor with sarcoidosis (Löfgren's syndrome or another form), or a control subject (not recorded which).

The chain combines TRBV29-1 with TRBJ1-2; 11 nucleotides align to TRBD1. CDR1 is SQVTM and CDR2 is ANQGSEA in the germline V gene. This CDR3 is built from 14 residues. V was clipped by 2 bases and J by 8 bases; unmatched bases: 7. Written as DNA, the CDR3 is TGCAGCGTTGAAAGTGGGACAGGGGGTCCGGGCTACACCTTC. The encoded protein is CSVESGTGGPGYTF. Full variable domain (remainder filled in from reference TRBV29-1 and TRBJ1-2): SAVISQKPSRDICQRGTSLTIQCQVDSQVTMMFWYRQQPGQSLTLIATANQGSEATYESGFVIDKFPISRPNLTFSTLTVSNMSPEDSSIYLCSVESGTGGPGYTFGSGTRLTVV.

The rearrangement links TRBV18 to TRBJ2-2, with unresolved D. The germline gives CDR1 KGHSH, CDR2 LQKENI. The CDR3 runs 15 residues. The V end lost 3 bases, the J end lost 3 bases, and 11 bases lay between the germline ends. The CDR3 is CASSPPDGYTGELFF. CDR3 DNA sequence: TGTGCCAGCTCACCTCCGGACGGGTACACCGGGGAGCTGTTTTTT.

The chain couples TRBV11-2 to TRBJ2-7; 11 positions match TRBD2. Germline CDR1 and CDR2: SGHAT and FQNNGV. Losses at the gene ends were 7 bases for V and 5 bases for J; bases not matched to a gene: 10. This CDR3 spans 15 amino acids. The CDR3 region has the DNA TGTGCCAGCATCGGGATTAGCGGGAGGGCCAACGAGCAGTACTTC. Translation: CASIGISGRANEQYF.

Ten or more counts support this clonotype. The rearrangement joins TRBV6-1 to TRBJ2-3; no firm D call. The length of the CDR3 is 18 residues. V shed 5 bases and J shed 0 bases, with 21 bases lying between them. Germline CDR1 MNHNS, CDR2 SASEGT. The CDR3 spells CASSSSDFIYSSTDTQYF. The CDR3 DNA reads TGTGCCAGCAGTTCTTCCGACTTCATCTACTCTAGCACAGATACGCAGTATTTT.

Notes on this clonotype: A read error is possible here, since a much larger clone lies one base away. This chain uses TRBV10-3 with TRBJ1-3, with unresolved D. CDR1 and CDR2 from the germline V gene are ENHRY and SYGVKD. The CDR3 totals 13 residues. V lost 7 bases to trimming and J lost 4 bases, with 11 bases between them. The CDR3 DNA reads TGTGCCATCAACCGAGCGGGGGGAAACACCATATATTTT. The encoded protein is CAINRAGGNTIYF.